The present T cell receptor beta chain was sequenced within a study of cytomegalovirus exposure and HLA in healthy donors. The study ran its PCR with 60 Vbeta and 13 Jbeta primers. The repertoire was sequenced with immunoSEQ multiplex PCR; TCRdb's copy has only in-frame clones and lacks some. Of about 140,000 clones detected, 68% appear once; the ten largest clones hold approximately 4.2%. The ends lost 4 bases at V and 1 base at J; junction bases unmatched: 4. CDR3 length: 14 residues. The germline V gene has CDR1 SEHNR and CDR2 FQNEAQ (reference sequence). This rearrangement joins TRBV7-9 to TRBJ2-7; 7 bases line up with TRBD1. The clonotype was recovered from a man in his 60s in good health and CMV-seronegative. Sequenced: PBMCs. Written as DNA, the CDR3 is TGTGCCAGCAGCTCCGGGACAGATTCCTACGAGCAGTACTTC. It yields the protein CASSSGTDSYEQYF.